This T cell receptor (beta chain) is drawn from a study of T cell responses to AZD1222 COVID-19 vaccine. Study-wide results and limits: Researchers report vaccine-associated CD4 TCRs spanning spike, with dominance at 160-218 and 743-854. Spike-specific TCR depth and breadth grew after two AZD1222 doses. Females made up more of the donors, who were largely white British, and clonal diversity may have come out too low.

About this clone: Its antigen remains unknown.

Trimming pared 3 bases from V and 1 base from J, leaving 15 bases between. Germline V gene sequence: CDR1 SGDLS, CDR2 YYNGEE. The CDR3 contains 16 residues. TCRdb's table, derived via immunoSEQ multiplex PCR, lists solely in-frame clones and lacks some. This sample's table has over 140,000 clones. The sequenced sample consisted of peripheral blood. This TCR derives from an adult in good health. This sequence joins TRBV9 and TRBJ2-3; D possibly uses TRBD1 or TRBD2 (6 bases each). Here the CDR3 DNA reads TGTGCCAGCAGCGCCGGGGGCGGGCAACGCACAGATACGCAGTATTTT. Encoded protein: CASSAGGGQRTDTQYF.